The T cell receptor (beta chain) under discussion was sequenced for a study of regulatory T cells in long-lasting Graves disease. CDR3-region Arm-PCR and iRepertoire HTBI primers produced the TCR beta libraries. TCRdb fed the multiplex PCR reads into MiXCR, producing one record per CDR3 protein. Found here are 400,000 to 500,000 distinct CDR3 sequences, 12% to 15% of them singletons; the top ten hold approximately 15%. Study-wide findings and caveats: With persistent disease, TRBV28, TRBJ1-2 and TRBJ2-5 were the favored segments.

V dropped 4 bases and J dropped 8 bases, with 12 bases sitting between them. The CDR3 contains 13 residues. From germline, CDR1 is MNHEY and CDR2 SVGAGI. Stated time point: newly diagnosed GD, antithyroid drugs for less than 3 months. PBMC RNA was the source of the TCR library. This clonotype was recorded many times. What it binds is not known. The sample was also reused in another study, on T cells in Graves' hyperthyroidism and ophthalmopathy. From that second work: The primer set for the first-round RT-PCR of the TCR CDR3 was HTBI. By a 13 V-J model, ophthalmopathy was set apart from stable hyperthyroidism.

V is TRBV6-5 and J is TRBJ1-3; no definite D call. The material was peripheral blood mononuclear cells (PBMCs), obtained at new diagnosis, from a patient treated with antithyroid drugs. The receptor was derived from a woman between 50 and 59 years old with Graves disease. The CDR3, as DNA: TGTGCCAGCAGTTTTGGTGGTGAGGACACCATATATTTT. Its translation is CASSFGGEDTIYF.